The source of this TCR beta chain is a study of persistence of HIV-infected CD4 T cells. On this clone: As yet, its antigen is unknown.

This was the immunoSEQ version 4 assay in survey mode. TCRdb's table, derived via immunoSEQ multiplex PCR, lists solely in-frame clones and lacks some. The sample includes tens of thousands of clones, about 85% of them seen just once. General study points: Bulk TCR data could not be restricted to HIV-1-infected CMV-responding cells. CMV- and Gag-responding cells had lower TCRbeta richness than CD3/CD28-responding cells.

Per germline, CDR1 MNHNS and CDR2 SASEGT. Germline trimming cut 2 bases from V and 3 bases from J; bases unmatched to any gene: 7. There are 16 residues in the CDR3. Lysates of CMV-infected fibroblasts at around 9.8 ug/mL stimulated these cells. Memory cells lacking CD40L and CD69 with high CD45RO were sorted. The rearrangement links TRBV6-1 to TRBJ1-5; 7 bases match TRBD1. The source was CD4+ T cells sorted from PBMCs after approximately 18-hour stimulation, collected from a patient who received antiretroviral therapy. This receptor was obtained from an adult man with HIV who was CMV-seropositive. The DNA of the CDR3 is TGTGCCAGCAGTGAATTGAGGGGGCCGATCAATCAGCCCCAGCATTTT. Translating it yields CASSELRGPINQPQHF.